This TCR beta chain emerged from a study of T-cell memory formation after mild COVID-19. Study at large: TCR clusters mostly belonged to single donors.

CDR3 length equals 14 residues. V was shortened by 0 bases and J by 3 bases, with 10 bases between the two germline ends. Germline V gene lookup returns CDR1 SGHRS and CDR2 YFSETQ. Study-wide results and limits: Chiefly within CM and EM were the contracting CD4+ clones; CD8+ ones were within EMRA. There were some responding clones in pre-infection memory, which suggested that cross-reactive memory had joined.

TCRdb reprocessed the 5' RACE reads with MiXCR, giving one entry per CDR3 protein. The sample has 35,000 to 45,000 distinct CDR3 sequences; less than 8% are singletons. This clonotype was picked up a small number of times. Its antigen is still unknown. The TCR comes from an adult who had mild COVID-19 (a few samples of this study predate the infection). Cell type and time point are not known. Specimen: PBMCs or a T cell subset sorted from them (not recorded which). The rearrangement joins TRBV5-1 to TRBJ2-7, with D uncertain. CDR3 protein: CASSLGLQNYEQYF. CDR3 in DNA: TGCGCCAGCAGCTTGGGACTCCAAAACTACGAGCAGTACTTC.